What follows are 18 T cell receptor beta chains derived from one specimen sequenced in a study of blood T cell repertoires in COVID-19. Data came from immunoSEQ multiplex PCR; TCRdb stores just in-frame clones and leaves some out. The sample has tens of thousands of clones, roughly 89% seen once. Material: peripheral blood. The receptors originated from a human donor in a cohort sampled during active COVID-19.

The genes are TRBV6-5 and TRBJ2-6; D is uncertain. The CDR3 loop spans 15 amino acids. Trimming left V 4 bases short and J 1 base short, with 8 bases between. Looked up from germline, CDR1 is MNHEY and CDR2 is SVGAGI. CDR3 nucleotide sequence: TGTGCCAGCAGTTCGTACCAGTCTGGGGCCAACGTCCTGACTTTC. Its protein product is CASSSYQSGANVLTF.

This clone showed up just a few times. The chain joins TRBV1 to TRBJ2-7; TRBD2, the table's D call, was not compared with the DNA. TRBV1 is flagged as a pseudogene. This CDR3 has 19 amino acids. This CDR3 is CTSSQDQGPTSGGVHEQYF. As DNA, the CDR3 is TGCACCAGCAGCCAAGATCAAGGTCCGACTAGCGGGGGGGTCCACGAGCAGTACTTC.

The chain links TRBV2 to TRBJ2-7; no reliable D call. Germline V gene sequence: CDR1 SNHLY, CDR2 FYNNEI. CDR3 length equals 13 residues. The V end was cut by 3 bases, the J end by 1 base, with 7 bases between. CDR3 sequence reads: CASSDDKSYEQYF. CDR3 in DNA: TGTGCCAGCAGTGATGACAAATCCTACGAGCAGTACTTC.

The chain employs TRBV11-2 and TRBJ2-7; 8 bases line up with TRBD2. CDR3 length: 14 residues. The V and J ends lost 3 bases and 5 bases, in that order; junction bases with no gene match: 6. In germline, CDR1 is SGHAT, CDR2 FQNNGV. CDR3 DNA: TGTGCCAGCAGCTTCCAGCGGGGGACCCACGAGCAGTACTTC. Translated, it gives CASSFQRGTHEQYF.

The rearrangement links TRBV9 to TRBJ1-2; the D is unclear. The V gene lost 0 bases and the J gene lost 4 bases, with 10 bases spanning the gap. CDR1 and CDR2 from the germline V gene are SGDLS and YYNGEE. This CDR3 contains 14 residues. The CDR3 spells CASSVEEGFYGYTF. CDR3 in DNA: TGTGCCAGCAGCGTAGAGGAGGGTTTCTATGGCTACACCTTC.

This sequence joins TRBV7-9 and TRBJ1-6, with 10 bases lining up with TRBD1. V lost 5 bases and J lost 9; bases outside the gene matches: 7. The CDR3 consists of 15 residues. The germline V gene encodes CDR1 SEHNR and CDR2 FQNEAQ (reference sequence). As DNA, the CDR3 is TGTGCCAGCAGCGTGACAGGGGGCGAGGGTTCACCCCTCCACTTT. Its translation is CASSVTGGEGSPLHF.

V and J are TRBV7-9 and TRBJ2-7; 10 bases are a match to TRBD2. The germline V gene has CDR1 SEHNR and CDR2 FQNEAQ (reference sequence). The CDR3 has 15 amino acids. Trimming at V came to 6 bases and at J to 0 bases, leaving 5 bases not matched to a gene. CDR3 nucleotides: TGTGCCAGCAGTCTTAGCGGGGGGATCTCCTACGAGCAGTACTTC. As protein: CASSLSGGISYEQYF.

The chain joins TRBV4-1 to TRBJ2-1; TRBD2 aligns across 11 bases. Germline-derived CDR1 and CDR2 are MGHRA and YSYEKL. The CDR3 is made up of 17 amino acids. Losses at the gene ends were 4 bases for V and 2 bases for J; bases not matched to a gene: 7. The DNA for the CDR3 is TGCGCCAGCAGCCCCCGGACTAGCGGGTTACCCTACAATGAGCAGTTCTTC. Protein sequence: CASSPRTSGLPYNEQFF.

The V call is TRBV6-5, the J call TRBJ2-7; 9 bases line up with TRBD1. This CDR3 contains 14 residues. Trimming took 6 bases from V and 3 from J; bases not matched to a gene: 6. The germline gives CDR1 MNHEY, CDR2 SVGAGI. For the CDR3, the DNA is TGTGCCAGCAGGGCCGGGACAGGGAACTACGAGCAGTACTTC. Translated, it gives CASRAGTGNYEQYF.

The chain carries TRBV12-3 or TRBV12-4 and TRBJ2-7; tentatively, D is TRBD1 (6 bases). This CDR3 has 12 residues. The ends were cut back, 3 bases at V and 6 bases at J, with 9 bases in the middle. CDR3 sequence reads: CASSLDRREQYF. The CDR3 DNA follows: TGTGCCAGCAGTTTGGACAGACGCGAGCAGTACTTC.

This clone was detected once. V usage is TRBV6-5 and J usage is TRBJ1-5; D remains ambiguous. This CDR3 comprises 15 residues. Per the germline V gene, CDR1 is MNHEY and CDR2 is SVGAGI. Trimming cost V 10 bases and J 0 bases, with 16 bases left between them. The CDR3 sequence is CATLWGAYSNQPQHF. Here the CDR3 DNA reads TGTGCCACCCTCTGGGGAGCCTATAGCAATCAGCCCCAGCATTTT.

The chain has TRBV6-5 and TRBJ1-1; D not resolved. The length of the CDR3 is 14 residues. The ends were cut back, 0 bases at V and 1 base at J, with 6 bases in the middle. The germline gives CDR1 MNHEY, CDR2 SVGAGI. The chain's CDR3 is CASSYSNGNTEAFF. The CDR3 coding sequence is TGTGCCAGCAGTTACTCGAACGGGAACACTGAAGCTTTCTTT.

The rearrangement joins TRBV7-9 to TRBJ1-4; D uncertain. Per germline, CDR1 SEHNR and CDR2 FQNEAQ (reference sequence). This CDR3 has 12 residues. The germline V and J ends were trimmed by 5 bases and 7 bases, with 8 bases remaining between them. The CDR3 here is CASSPAGEKLFF. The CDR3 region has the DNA TGTGCCAGCAGCCCCGCGGGTGAAAAACTGTTTTTT.

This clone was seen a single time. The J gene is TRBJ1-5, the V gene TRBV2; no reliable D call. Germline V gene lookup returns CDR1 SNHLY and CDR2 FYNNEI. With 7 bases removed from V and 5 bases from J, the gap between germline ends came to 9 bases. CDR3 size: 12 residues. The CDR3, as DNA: TGTGCCAGCAAGGACGGGGATCAGCCCCAGCATTTT. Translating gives CASKDGDQPQHF.

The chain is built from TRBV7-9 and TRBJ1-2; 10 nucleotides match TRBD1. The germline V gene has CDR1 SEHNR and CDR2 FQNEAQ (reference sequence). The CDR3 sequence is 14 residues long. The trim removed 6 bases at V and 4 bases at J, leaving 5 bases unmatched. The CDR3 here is CASSRTGGGYGYTF. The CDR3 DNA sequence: TGTGCCAGCAGTCGGACAGGGGGGGGCTATGGCTACACCTTC.

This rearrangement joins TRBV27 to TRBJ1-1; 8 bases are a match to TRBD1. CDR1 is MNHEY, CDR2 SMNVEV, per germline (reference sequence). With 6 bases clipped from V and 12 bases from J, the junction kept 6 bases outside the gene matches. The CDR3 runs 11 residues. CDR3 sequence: CASRWTGLSFF. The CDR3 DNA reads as TGTGCCAGCAGGTGGACAGGGTTATCTTTCTTT.

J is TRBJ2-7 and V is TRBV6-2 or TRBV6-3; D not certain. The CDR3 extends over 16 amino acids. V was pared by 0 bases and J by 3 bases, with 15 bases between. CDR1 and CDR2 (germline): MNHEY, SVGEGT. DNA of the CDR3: TGTGCCAGCAGTTACTCCTCCGGGTTCTCCTACTACGAGCAGTACTTC. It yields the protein CASSYSSGFSYYEQYF.

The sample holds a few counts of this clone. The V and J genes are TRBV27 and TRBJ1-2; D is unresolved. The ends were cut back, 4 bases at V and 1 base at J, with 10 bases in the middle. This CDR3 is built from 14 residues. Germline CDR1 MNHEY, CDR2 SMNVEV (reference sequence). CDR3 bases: TGTGCCAGCAGTTCAGGAACTTTTAACTATGGCTACACCTTC. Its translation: CASSSGTFNYGYTF.